The entry that follows covers one T cell receptor (beta chain) sequence. This clone was observed a single time. Its antigen target is currently unknown. No much larger clone is present one base from it, and per-base qualities are unavailable. The V and J ends are trimmed by 4 bases and 2 bases, leaving 12 bases between them. CDR1 MDHEN and CDR2 SYDVKM were looked up in the germline V gene. Counted from cysteine to valine, this CDR3 has 14 amino acids. Only CDR3 DNA remains: 42 bases, in frame from the first base. Whole blood was collected in K2EDTA tubes by collaborating institutions according to the institutions' own protocols. For TCRbeta analysis, collaborator samples were shipped as frozen whole blood, as isolated PBMCs, or as DNA extracted from either sample type. These data belong to a study of blood T cell repertoires in COVID-19 (dated by TCRdb to the early 2020s). As for the study more broadly: Samples covering the acute and convalescent phases of COVID-19 were provided by collaborators in the United States, Italy and Spain. The prospective study material was composed of cDNA or gDNA derived from T cells, B-cell-depleted T cells, or PBMCs. Deeply sampled blood TCRbeta repertoires from subjects exposed to, actively infected with, or recovered from COVID-19 were included in the dataset. The repertoires were made available in a free public database intended to serve as a resource for research on the immune response to SARS-CoV-2. Samples came from the ongoing ImmuneRACE study (first 160 participants) plus 1,254 subjects from 6 global collaborators. Nearly every sample came with metadata listing a de-identified subject ID, COVID-19 status, age in years and sex. Where available, HLA class I and class II types were taken from metadata supplied by the sample provider and were not determined by assay-based typing.

Broader findings and caveats from the paper: How much clinical and demographic metadata was included differed by source and by participant, and the metadata was provided uncurated.

TCRbeta CDR3 regions were amplified from genomic DNA using the immunoSEQ Assay, a bias-controlled multiplex PCR. For the original study's pipeline: The number of nucleated cells in each sample was estimated from the amplification of reference gene primers within the assay. Sequence reads were collapsed and filtered to measure the absolute abundance of every unique TCRbeta CDR3 rearrangement. Productive Simpson clonality was computed per sample as the square root of Simpson's diversity index over productive rearrangements. The clones in this table, taken by TCRdb from immuneACCESS, are in-frame only. Not every clone is retained; where verified, under half of the shortfall comes from an unresolved V gene, and the cause of the rest is unknown. That table gives V, J and clone size, and the DNA gave D and trimming. The sample includes about 83,000 clones, with more than 70% observed a single time. Clones ranked in the top ten supply 22% of the sample.

This receptor was taken from a woman older than 75 in a cohort sampled during active or convalescent COVID-19. Material: peripheral blood. The chain is encoded by TRBV28 joined to TRBJ2-7, and perhaps TRBD2 as D gene, on 6 matching bases. The CDR3 protein sequence reads: CASSYGTGTYEQYV. The base sequence is TGTGCCAGCAGTTACGGGACTGGGACCTACGAGCAGTACGTC.